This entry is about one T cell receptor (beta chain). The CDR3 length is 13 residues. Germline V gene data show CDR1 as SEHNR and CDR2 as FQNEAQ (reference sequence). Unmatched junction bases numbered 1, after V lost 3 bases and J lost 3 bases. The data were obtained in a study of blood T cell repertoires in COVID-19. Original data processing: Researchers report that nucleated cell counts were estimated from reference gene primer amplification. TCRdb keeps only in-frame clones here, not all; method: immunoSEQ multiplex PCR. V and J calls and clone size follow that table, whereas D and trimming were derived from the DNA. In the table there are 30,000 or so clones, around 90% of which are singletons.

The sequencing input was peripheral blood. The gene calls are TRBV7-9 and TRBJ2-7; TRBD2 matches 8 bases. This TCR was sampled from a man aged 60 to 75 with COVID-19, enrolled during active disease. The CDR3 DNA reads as TGTGCCAGCAGCTTCGGGGGGGTCTACGAGCAGTACTTC. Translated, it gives CASSFGGVYEQYF.